This T cell receptor (beta chain) was retrieved from a study of OX40 agonist ivuxolimab in advanced cancers. Study findings and constraints: Specificity for antigen went undetermined in the expanded peripheral T cells.

The table came from immunoSEQ multiplex PCR; TCRdb's copy has only in-frame clones and leaves some out. The sample includes about 20,000 clones, approximately 87% of them seen just once. Note on this clone: Its antigen is not known.

This CDR3 is 16 amino acids long. Germline V gives CDR1 SGHAT, CDR2 FQNNGV. Trimming left V 4 bases short and J 0 bases short, with 15 bases between. The material was CD4+ or CD8+ T cells sorted from blood, obtained in a trial of the OX40 agonist ivuxolimab. The chain couples TRBV11-2 to TRBJ1-1, with D possibly being TRBD1 (5 bases). The receptor was isolated from an adult with an advanced solid tumor such as melanoma, head and neck, liver or kidney cancer. The CDR3 loop reads CASSSTEGQMNTEAFF. As DNA, the CDR3 is TGTGCCAGCAGCTCTACTGAGGGGCAGATGAACACTGAAGCTTTCTTT.